This T cell receptor beta chain was sequenced in a study of cytomegalovirus exposure and HLA in healthy donors (dated 2017 in TCRdb). A note on the overall study: An earlier analysis of roughly 500 of the donors reported 250 to 350 Gb of sequence data and approximately 110 million unique TCR beta sequences from 150 million to 200 million T cells. Roughly 300 gigabases of sequencing data and tens of millions of unique TCR sequences made up an early release that covered approximately 700 HLA-typed donors. Of the 350 to 400 genotyped donors, approximately 83% fell in the genetic ancestry cluster associated with self-reported Caucasian donors. The aim of the study was to test whether cataloging public T cell receptors could identify signatures of past pathogen exposure. Using immunosequencing, the study profiled T cell repertoires from 550 to 750 subjects and related those repertoires to cytomegalovirus serostatus. Along with the roughly 700-subject first cohort, a separate validation cohort of over a hundred different subjects was used. To predict cytomegalovirus infection status, the study combined high-throughput TCR immunosequencing, statistical association of individual TCRs with disease status, and machine learning. In a later analysis, previously published TCR beta repertoires from 500 to 750 donors were re-analyzed and high-resolution HLA genotyping was added so that TCR occurrence patterns could be studied. In the later analysis, no new phenotypic data were used to find candidate immune exposures; instead, reliance was placed on TCR beta sequences and their occurrence across donors. An earlier analysis of 587 of the donors applied high-throughput TCR beta sequencing to assess whether each TCR beta V gene segment acted as functional or pseudogenic. Alongside the repertoire data, information on donor age, sex, ethnicity and CMV serostatus was compiled. Genome-wide SNP genotypes for about 65% of the 666 donors were used in a later genetic analysis, which treated that subset as a discovery cohort. Every discovery cohort repertoire had been produced on one sequencing platform. Both class I and class II loci were covered by HLA typing, at four-digit resolution. The number of donors typed differed by locus, with roughly 620-630 for A, B, C, DRB1 and DQB1, over 500 for DQA1, under 610 for DPA1, and 400 to 490 for DPB1. About five DR-DQ haplotypes were handled as single units for association and clustering because linkage in the cohort was strong. Across some 400 genotyped donors of the cohort, an average of roughly 230,000 unique TCR beta nucleotide sequences per donor were sequenced, and around 20% of those sequences were non-productive. The paper's findings and limits, for the study overall: In a later analysis, most CMV-associated TCR beta chains were found to appear HLA-restricted, with HLA associations seemingly driven largely by CMV exposure. Seventeen rarely observed V segments, including chromosome 9 orphons, were excluded from the earlier analysis of just under 600 of the donors because counts were too low. Because some donors lacked HLA typing at each locus, the association tests relied only on the typed subset. In this cohort, only TCR beta chains were sequenced, and detectable features were limited by the absence of alpha or paired-chain data. Compared with equally common non-associated chains, HLA-associated TCR beta chains in a later analysis were more clonally expanded and had lower generation probabilities. In a later analysis, more than 15,000 TCR beta sequences were associated with specific HLA alleles at a false discovery rate of 0.05. In a later analysis, TCR association rates were found to vary across HLA loci, with the most associated TCRs seen for DRB1 alleles and the fewest for HLA-C alleles. An earlier analysis of approximately 530 of the donors showed that most TCR beta V segments appeared in productive rearrangements either about 90% or about 30% of the time, which broadly matched IMGT annotations. A later genetic analysis reported fewer N-insertions in productive TCRs among donors in an Asian-associated ancestry cluster than the roughly 700-donor mean. Across donors, most TCR sequences were observed very rarely, whereas some public TCRs were present in many individuals. V-gene and J-gene trimming of TCR beta chains was associated with a missense DCLRE1C variant in a later genetic analysis, and the association was replicated in an independent cohort. The study gave a list of 150 to 200 TCR beta chains associated with cytomegalovirus. Cytomegalovirus status was reported to be diagnosed by the classifier with high specificity and sensitivity in both the original and validation cohorts. A further reported finding was that TCR beta sequences accurately predicted the HLA-A and HLA-B alleles for most subjects in the first cohort. A few of the identified cytomegalovirus-associated TCR beta chains were confirmed in vitro to be specific for cytomegalovirus antigens. A cluster of highly shared sequence variants was judged likely to be a technical artifact of the sequencing pipeline. According to a later analysis, parvovirus B19, influenza, CMV and Epstein-Barr virus appeared linked to several top co-occurrence clusters. Sequencing depth was assumed to be roughly uniform across donors in the presence/absence analyses, though that assumption may not hold. Correlated functional status among segregating V segments might be attributable to linkage disequilibrium, but an unknown experimental factor could not be ruled out. CMV serostatus was the only immune exposure information available for the cohort. When HLA alleles, especially DR and DQ, strongly co-occurred, attributing TCR associations to individual alleles was difficult. The authors suggested that the approach could potentially be extended to other disease states and immunological phenotypes.

Concerning this clone: Its antigen is unknown. Base qualities are not provided; no much larger clone lies one nucleotide away.

The cohort consisted of 600 to 700 healthy bone marrow donors. At the time of sampling, all cohort members were nominally healthy, though unrecorded immune exposures were likely present. The donor tested CMV seronegative and was one of the 352 seronegative cohort members. Every donor gave a peripheral blood sample, and the peripheral blood mononuclear cells from that sample were used for TCR beta sequencing. The Qiagen DNeasy Blood Extraction Kit was used to extract genomic DNA from the blood cell samples. The library was built by means of the immunoSEQ multiplex PCR assay. A mixture of 60 forward primers for TCR Vbeta segments and 13 reverse primers for TCR Jbeta segments was used in the multiplex PCR. The CDR3 region of rearranged TCR beta genes was amplified from genomic DNA by a multiplex PCR assay. Amplified TCR beta libraries were sequenced as 87-base-pair reads on the Illumina HiSeq System. Turning to the authors' computational methods: A later analysis counted approximately 84 million unique TCR beta chains across the 650 to 800 repertoires, and around 12 million of these chains were shared by at least two donors. A nearest-neighbor algorithm error-corrected the raw reads and collapsed the reads into unique sequences, merging closely related sequences to remove PCR and sequencing errors. To assign V, D and J gene segments, CDR3 sequences were aligned to IMGT reference sequences. For a sequence to be retained, at least a six-nucleotide match to both a V gene segment and a J gene segment was required. A rearrangement counted as productive if the CDR3 had no stop codons and remained in frame with V and J, and every other rearrangement counted as non-productive. Following IMGT convention, CDR3 was defined as the stretch from the second conserved V-encoded cysteine up to the conserved J-encoded phenylalanine. The earlier analysis of a few hundred of the donors excluded any sequence lacking an unambiguous match to a single V gene segment. An earlier analysis of roughly 590 of the donors called V segments functional above 56.7% productive rearrangements and segregating when the between-donor standard deviation exceeded 5%. A statistical classification framework was built to diagnose cytomegalovirus status from the catalog of TCR beta chain sequences. In a later analysis, TCR nucleotide sequences were compared against IMGT/GENE-DB human TR gene sequences so that V and J genes could be assigned. The TCRdist pipeline was used in a later analysis to assign CDR3 sequences and most-parsimonious VDJ recombination scenarios. In a later analysis, each TCR beta chain was defined by its CDR3 amino acid sequence together with its V-gene family, and reads without a unique V-gene family were excluded. In a later analysis, 500 to 700 highly shared, low-generation-probability nucleotide sequences were removed to address suspected cross-contamination and a sequencing artifact. In a later analysis, a clonal expansion index was calculated for each public chain from normalized within-repertoire ranks of inferred template counts. In a later analysis, generation probabilities were computed with a VDJ recombination model fitted to out-of-frame rearrangements, and the resulting probabilities were checked against IGoR. Hypergeometric tests were used in a later analysis to score TCR-TCR, TCR-HLA and TCR-CMV co-occurrence, with a repertoire-size bias correction applied to the TCR pairs. In a later analysis, false discovery rates were estimated by permuting HLA or CMV assignments 20 times. In a later analysis, co-occurring TCRs were grouped using DBSCAN, with TCRdist sequence similarity added in when clustering inside HLA-allele-positive subsets. For co-occurrence clustering, repertoires with fewer than 30,000 or more than 120,000 public chains were excluded, along with five repertoires with anomalous nucleotide sharing. This immuneACCESS table, as held by TCRdb, lists in-frame sequences with V and J called but not all clones. Of the missing ones, under half trace to an unresolved V gene in checked studies; the others have no known cause. V and J calls plus clone size are reproduced from that table; the DNA served to infer D and trimming. This sample lists under 200,000 clones; 80% to 85% were detected once. The ten largest clones represent around 0.97% of the sample.

Material: PBMCs. This sequence originates from a man aged 25 to 45 in good health and CMV-seronegative.

The CDR3 region has the sequence CASSFMAGSRYNEQFF. The DNA sequence is TGTGCCAGCAGTTTCATGGCGGGGTCCCGCTACAATGAGCAGTTCTTC. The rearrangement joined TRBV28 to TRBJ2-1; TRBD2 is possibly the D segment (6 matching bases). CDR1 MDHEN and CDR2 SYDVKM were looked up in the germline V gene. Trimming takes 3 bases from V and 3 bases from J, and the germline ends sit 15 bases apart. Taken from cysteine to phenylalanine, the CDR3 has 16 residues. The CDR3 DNA has 48 bases and is translated from base 1.